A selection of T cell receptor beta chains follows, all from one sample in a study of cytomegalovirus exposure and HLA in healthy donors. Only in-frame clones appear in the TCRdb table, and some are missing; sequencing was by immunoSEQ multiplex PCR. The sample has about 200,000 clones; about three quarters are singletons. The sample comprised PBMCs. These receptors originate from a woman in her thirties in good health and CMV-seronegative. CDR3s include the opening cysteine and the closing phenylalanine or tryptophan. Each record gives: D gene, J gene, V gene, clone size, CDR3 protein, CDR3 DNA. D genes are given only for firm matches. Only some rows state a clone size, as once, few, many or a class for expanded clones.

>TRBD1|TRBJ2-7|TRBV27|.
CASLPGQGVHEQYF
TGTGCCAGCTTACCGGGACAGGGGGTCCACGAGCAGTACTTC
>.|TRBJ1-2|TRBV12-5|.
CASGSSDRLGYTF
TGTGCTAGTGGTTCTTCAGACAGGCTAGGCTACACCTTC
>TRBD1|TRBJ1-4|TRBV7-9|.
CASSGGGASNEKLFF
TGTGCCAGCAGCGGAGGGGGCGCCTCTAATGAAAAACTGTTTTTT
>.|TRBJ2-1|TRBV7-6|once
CASSLNPGVYEQFF
TGTGCCAGCAGCTTAAACCCAGGGGTGTATGAGCAGTTCTTC
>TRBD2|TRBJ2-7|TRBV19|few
CASSIASGRTYEQYF
TGTGCCAGTAGTATAGCTAGCGGGAGAACCTACGAGCAGTACTTC
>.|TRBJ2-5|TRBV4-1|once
CASSQVGVQETQYF
TGCGCCAGCAGCCAAGTAGGGGTCCAAGAGACCCAGTACTTC
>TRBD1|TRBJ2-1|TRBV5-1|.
CASSFRQGSRPYNEQFF
TGCGCCAGCAGCTTCAGACAGGGTTCTCGCCCCTACAATGAGCAGTTCTTC
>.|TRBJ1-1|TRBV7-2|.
CASSLGWGGRTEAFF
TGTGCCAGCAGCTTAGGGTGGGGCGGTAGAACTGAAGCTTTCTTT
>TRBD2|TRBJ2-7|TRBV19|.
CASSLSSGEQYF
TGTGCCAGTAGTCTTTCTAGCGGCGAGCAGTACTTC
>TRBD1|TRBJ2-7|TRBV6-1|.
CASRTFRTGGNEQYF
TGTGCCAGCAGAACGTTCCGGACAGGGGGCAACGAGCAGTACTTC
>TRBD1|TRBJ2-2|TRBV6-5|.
CASSYRGTGHTGELFF
TGTGCCAGCAGTTACCGAGGGACAGGGCACACCGGGGAGCTGTTTTTT
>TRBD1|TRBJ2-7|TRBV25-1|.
CASSATATGEDEQYF
TGTGCCAGCAGTGCAACGGCGACAGGGGAAGACGAGCAGTACTTC
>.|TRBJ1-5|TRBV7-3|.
CASTLARGVRGNQPQHF
TGTGCCAGCACCCTCGCCCGCGGGGTGAGGGGCAATCAGCCCCAGCATTTT